This TCR beta chain derives from a study of shared clonotypes between healthy human individuals. General study findings and limits: What rarefaction showed was incomplete sorted-subset sequencing despite large depth. Among donors, sharing of clonotypes was expected to be affected by sequencing depth.

A word on this clone: Its cognate antigen is unknown.

TCRdb keeps only in-frame clones here, not all; method: immunoSEQ multiplex PCR. The repertoire holds about 330,000 clones, with roughly 84% as singletons. CD45RO+ cells joined CCR7-negative CD45RA+ TemRA cells to form CD8 memory. Germline CDR1 and CDR2: SGHNT and YYREEE (reference sequence). The CDR3 totals 15 residues. Trimming cost V 4 bases and J 7 bases; bases outside gene matches: 10. The chain recombines TRBV5-4 with TRBJ1-4; TRBD1 agrees at 7 bases. The clonotype comes from a man between 18 and 29 years old in good health. Sequencing was carried out using memory CD8+ T cells sorted from blood. The subset here: CD45RO+ cells pooled with CCR7-negative TemRA cells. In DNA, the CDR3 is TGTGCCAGCAGCCCTAGGCCAGGGGGAGTTGAAAAACTGTTTTTT. Amino acids: CASSPRPGGVEKLFF.